This TCR beta chain was found in a study of response to subunit inactivated influenza vaccine. Whole-study results and caveats: Seasonal influenza vaccination, on each occasion, was suggested by the authors to recruit few new T cells.

Trimming removed 5 bases at V and 6 bases at J, with 16 bases between. Germline CDR1 reads SQVTM; CDR2 reads ANQGSEA. There are 13 residues in the CDR3. Comment on this clonotype: Antigen specificity is unknown. Just one base apart from a much larger clone, this may be a read error.

TCRdb recomputed calls from the RT-PCR reads with MiXCR, one row per CDR3 protein. The table shows approximately 530,000 distinct CDR3 sequences, with less than 8% occurring only once. The receptor was isolated from a man aged 45-69 years who received an inactivated influenza vaccine. The chain is built from TRBV29-1 and TRBJ1-2; no clear D gene. Specimen: PBMCs from blood, collected 23 months after vaccination. CDR3 protein: CSVQRWSDDGYTF. The CDR3 DNA reads as TGCAGCGTTCAAAGGTGGTCAGACGATGGCTACACCTTC.